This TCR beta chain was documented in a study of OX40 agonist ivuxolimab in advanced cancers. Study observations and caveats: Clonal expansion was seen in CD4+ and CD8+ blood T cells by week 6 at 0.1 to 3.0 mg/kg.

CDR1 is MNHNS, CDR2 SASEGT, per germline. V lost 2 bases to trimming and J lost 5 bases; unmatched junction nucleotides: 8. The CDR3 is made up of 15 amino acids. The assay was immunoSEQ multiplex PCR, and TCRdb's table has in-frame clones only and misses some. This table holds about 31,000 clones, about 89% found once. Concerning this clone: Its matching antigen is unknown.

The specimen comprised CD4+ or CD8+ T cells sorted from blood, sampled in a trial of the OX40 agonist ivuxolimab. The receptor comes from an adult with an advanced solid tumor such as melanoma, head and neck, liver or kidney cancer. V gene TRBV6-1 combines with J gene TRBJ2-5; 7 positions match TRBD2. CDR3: CASSELGLGGETQYF. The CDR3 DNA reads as TGTGCCAGCAGTGAACTGGGCCTCGGGGGGGAGACCCAGTACTTC.